Listed below are T cell receptor beta chains from one sample, sequenced in a study of identical twins. TCRdb analysed the 5' RACE reads with MiXCR anew, one entry per CDR3 protein. The sample lists around 250,000 distinct CDR3 sequences, about 8.3% occurring once. The sample also formed part of further work on yellow fever vaccine responses in identical twins.

The sequencing sample was made of CD8+ T cells sorted from blood. These TCRs come from a woman under 30 in good health. The CDR3 runs from the conserved cysteine through the conserved F or W. The D gene is left open where the match is weak. For some rows the clone size is stated as once, few or many, or as a class when expanded; others skip it.

j_call: TRBJ2-7
clone_size: many
d_call: .
v_call: TRBV9
cdr3_aa: CASSVGDGTGQYF
cdr3_nt: TGTGCCAGCAGCGTAGGAGACGGGACGGGGCAGTACTTC

j_call: TRBJ2-7
clone_size: few
d_call: .
v_call: TRBV27
cdr3_aa: CASSQVYGSEQYF
cdr3_nt: TGTGCCAGCAGTCAAGTTTATGGTTCCGAGCAGTACTTC

j_call: TRBJ2-3
clone_size: few
d_call: .
v_call: TRBV29-1
cdr3_aa: CSVGAESTDTQYF
cdr3_nt: TGCAGCGTTGGGGCAGAGAGCACAGATACGCAGTATTTT

j_call: TRBJ2-2
clone_size: .
d_call: .
v_call: TRBV19
cdr3_aa: CASSMDSGELFF
cdr3_nt: TGTGCCAGTAGTATGGACAGCGGGGAGCTGTTTTTT

j_call: TRBJ1-3
clone_size: few
d_call: .
v_call: TRBV10-3
cdr3_aa: CAISEVGGASGNTIYF
cdr3_nt: TGTGCCATCAGTGAGGTCGGAGGGGCCTCTGGAAACACCATATATTTT

j_call: TRBJ2-2
clone_size: few
d_call: TRBD2
v_call: TRBV20-1
cdr3_aa: CSAIVGASGGTGELFF
cdr3_nt: TGCAGTGCTATAGTCGGGGCTAGCGGAGGTACCGGGGAGCTGTTTTTT

j_call: TRBJ1-5
clone_size: .
d_call: .
v_call: TRBV7-2
cdr3_aa: CASSLRGGGNQPQHF
cdr3_nt: TGTGCCAGCAGCTTAAGAGGAGGAGGCAATCAGCCCCAGCATTTT

j_call: TRBJ1-6
clone_size: .
d_call: .
v_call: TRBV28
cdr3_aa: CASRRGRADNSPLHF
cdr3_nt: TGTGCCAGCAGACGGGGTCGGGCTGATAATTCACCCCTCCACTTT

j_call: TRBJ2-1
clone_size: few
d_call: .
v_call: TRBV11-1
cdr3_aa: CASRDRGTLRNEQFF
cdr3_nt: TGTGCCAGCAGGGACCGCGGGACCCTAAGGAATGAGCAGTTCTTC

j_call: TRBJ2-1
clone_size: many
d_call: TRBD2
v_call: TRBV7-9
cdr3_aa: CASSPGTSGGFNEQFF
cdr3_nt: TGTGCCAGCAGCCCCGGGACTAGCGGGGGGTTCAATGAGCAGTTCTTC

j_call: TRBJ2-7
clone_size: many
d_call: .
v_call: TRBV5-1
cdr3_aa: CASSSDRGGDLLHEQYF
cdr3_nt: TGCGCCAGCAGCTCGGATAGAGGGGGGGACCTCCTCCACGAGCAGTACTTC